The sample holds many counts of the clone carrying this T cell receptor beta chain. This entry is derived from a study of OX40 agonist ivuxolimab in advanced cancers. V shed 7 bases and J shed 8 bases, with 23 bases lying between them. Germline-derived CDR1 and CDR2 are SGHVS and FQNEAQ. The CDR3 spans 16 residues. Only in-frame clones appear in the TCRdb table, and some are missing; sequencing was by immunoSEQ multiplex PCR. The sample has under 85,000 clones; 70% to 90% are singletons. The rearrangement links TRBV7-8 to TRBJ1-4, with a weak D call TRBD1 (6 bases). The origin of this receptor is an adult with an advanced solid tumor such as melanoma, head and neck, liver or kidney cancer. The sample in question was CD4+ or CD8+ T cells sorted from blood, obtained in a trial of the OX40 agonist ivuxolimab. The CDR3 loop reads CASTETGHGFEEKLFF. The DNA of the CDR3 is TGTGCCAGCACCGAGACGGGACATGGGTTCGAAGAAAAACTGTTTTTT. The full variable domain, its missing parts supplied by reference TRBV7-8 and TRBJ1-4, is GAGVSQSPRYKVAKRGQDVALRCDPISGHVSLFWYQQALGQGPEFLTYFQNEAQLDKSGLPSDRFFAERPEGSVSTLKIQRTQQEDSAVYLCASTETGHGFEEKLFFGSGTQLSVL.